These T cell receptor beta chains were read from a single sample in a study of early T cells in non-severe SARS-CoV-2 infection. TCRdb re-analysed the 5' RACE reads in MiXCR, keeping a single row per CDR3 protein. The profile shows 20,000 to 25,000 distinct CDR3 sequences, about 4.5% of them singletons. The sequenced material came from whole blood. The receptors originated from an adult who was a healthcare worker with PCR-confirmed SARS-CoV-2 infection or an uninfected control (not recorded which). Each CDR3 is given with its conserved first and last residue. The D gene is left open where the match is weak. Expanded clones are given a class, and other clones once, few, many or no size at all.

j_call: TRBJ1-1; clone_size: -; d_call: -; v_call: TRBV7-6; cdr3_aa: CASSGTRNTEAFF
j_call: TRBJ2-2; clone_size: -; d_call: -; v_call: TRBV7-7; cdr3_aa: CASSKDFTGELFF
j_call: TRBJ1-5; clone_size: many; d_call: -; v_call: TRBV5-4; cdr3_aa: CASSLYRVDNQPQHF
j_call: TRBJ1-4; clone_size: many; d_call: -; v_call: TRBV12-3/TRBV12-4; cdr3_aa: CASSFGGATNEKLFF
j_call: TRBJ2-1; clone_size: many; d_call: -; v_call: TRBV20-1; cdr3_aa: CSAGGGRSNEQFF
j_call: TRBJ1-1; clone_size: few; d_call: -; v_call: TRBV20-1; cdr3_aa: CSARDLLKEDTEAFF
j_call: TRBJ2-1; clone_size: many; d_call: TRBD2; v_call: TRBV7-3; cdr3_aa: CASSFWGGIDEQFF
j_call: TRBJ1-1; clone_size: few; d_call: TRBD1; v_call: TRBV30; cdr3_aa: CAWEIGTGTFF
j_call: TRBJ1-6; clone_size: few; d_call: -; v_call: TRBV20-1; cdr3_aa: CSARDGIGNSPLHF
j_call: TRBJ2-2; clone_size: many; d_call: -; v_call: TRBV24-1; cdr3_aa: CATSAPRGVTGELFF
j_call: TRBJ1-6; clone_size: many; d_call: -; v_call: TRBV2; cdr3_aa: CASSEVGGANGSPLHF
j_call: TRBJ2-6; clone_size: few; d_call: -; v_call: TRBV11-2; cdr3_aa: CASSKYGDSGANVLTF
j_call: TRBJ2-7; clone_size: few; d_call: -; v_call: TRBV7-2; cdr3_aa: CASSLGPGGLEQYF
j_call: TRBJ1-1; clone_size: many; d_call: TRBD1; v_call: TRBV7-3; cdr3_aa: CASSRQGVSDTEAFF
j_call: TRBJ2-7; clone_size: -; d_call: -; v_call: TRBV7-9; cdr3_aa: CASPGGGQGRNEQYF